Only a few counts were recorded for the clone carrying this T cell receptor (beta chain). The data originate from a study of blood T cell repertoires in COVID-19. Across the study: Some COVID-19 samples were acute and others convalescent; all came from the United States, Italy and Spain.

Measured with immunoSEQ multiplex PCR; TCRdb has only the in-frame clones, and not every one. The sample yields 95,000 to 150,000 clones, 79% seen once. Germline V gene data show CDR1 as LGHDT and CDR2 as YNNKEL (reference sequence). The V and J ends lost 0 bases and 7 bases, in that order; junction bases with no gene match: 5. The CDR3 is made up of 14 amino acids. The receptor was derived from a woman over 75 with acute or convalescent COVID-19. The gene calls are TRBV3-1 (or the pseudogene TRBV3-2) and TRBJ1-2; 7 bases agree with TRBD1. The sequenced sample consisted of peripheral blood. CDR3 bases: TGTGCCAGCAGCCAAGATGAGAACAGGGGTGGCTACACCTTC. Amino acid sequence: CASSQDENRGGYTF.